The 27 T cell receptor beta chains given below trace back to one sample, sequenced in a study of shared T cell receptors in the human thymus. Clones were read by immunoSEQ multiplex PCR, and TCRdb kept only the in-frame ones, dropping some. The sample holds fewer than 700,000 clones, more than 75% seen once. Another study also made use of these data, one on human thymus T cells.

Specimen: thymocytes. These receptors originate from a boy younger than two with a congenital heart defect.

The chain recombines TRBV18 with TRBJ1-5; D may be TRBD1 (5 bases). Trimming removed 2 bases from V and 6 bases from J, with 14 bases in between. CDR1 and CDR2 from the germline V gene are KGHSH and LQKENI. CDR3 size: 15 residues. The CDR3 loop is CASSPLSGEGQPQHF. The CDR3 DNA sequence: TGTGCCAGCTCACCATTATCGGGGGAGGGTCAGCCCCAGCATTTT.

The J gene is TRBJ2-7, the V gene TRBV12-1; the table's D call TRBD2 went unverified against the DNA. TRBV12-1 is flagged as a pseudogene. This CDR3 is 13 amino acids long. In DNA, the CDR3 is TGTGCCAGCAGCATCGGGGGGGCCTGCGAGCAGTACTTC. This codes for CASSIGGACEQYF.

The rearrangement links TRBV11-2 to TRBJ2-2, with 10 bases aligning to TRBD2. The CDR3 contains 17 residues. Losses at the gene ends were 1 base for V and 5 bases for J; bases not matched to a gene: 7. Germline-derived CDR1 and CDR2 are SGHAT and FQNNGV. DNA of the CDR3: TGTGCCAGCAGCTTAGTAGCGGGAGGTTTGGTGACCGGGGAGCTGTTTTTT. Its protein is CASSLVAGGLVTGELFF.

The chain has TRBV18 and TRBJ2-1; maybe TRBD2 (6 bases). V was shortened by 3 bases and J by 4 bases, with 13 bases between the two germline ends. Looked up from germline, CDR1 is KGHSH and CDR2 is LQKENI. This CDR3 has 15 residues. The CDR3 is CASSPSGLMYNEQFF. As DNA, the CDR3 is TGTGCCAGCTCACCCTCGGGACTTATGTACAATGAGCAGTTCTTC.

The chain joins TRBV28 to TRBJ2-1; a weak D match, TRBD2 (6 bases). The V and J ends lost 6 bases and 5 bases respectively, with 8 bases between them. In germline, CDR1 is MDHEN, CDR2 SYDVKM. This CDR3 region has 12 residues. CDR3 amino acids: CASRRGHNEQFF. The DNA for the CDR3 is TGTGCCAGCAGGCGGGGTCACAATGAGCAGTTCTTC.

The V call is TRBV2, the J call TRBJ2-7; TRBD2 matches 14 bases. The CDR3 runs 19 residues. The V gene's germline CDR1 is SNHLY and CDR2 FYNNEI. V was pared by 2 bases and J by 2 bases, with 11 bases of the junction left unmatched. The CDR3 DNA follows: TGTGCCAGCAGTGAACGGCGGACTAGCGGGAGGCCATTTACCTACGAGCAGTACTTC. Protein: CASSERRTSGRPFTYEQYF.

V gene TRBV9 combines with J gene TRBJ2-1; the match to TRBD1 covers 9 bases. Trimming at V came to 4 bases and at J to 1 base, leaving 24 bases not matched to a gene. Germline CDR1 is SGDLS and CDR2 is YYNGEE. The CDR3 totals 22 residues. CDR3 loop: CASSHPGRPGQGTTDSYNEQFF. Written as DNA, the CDR3 is TGTGCCAGCAGCCACCCCGGCCGTCCAGGACAGGGGACCACAGATTCCTACAATGAGCAGTTCTTC.

The V gene is TRBV19, the J gene TRBJ1-5, with a possible D match to TRBD1 (6 bases). Germline-derived CDR1 and CDR2 are LNHDA and SQIVND (reference sequence). Trimming cost V 5 bases and J 5 bases, with 19 bases left between them. The CDR3 has 16 residues. CDR3 region: CASSGDKALFDQPQHF. DNA of the CDR3: TGTGCCAGTAGTGGGGACAAGGCCCTTTTCGATCAGCCCCAGCATTTT. Full variable domain (missing parts from reference TRBV19 and TRBJ1-5): DGGITQSPKYLFRKEGQNVTLSCEQNLNHDAMYWYRQDPGQGLRLIYYSQIVNDFQKGDIAEGYSVSREKKESFPLTVTSAQKNPTAFYLCASSGDKALFDQPQHFGDGTRLSIL.

The chain links TRBV6-1 to TRBJ1-5, with TRBD1 matching 8 bases. CDR1 and CDR2 (germline): MNHNS, SASEGT. V shed 4 bases, J shed 8 bases, and the junction held 13 bases outside the gene matches. This CDR3 spans 16 amino acids. The CDR3 spells CASSVPGTGHIEPQHF. CDR3 DNA: TGTGCCAGCAGTGTTCCCGGGACAGGACATATTGAGCCCCAGCATTTT.

This chain connects TRBV2 to TRBJ2-5, with 12 bases aligning to TRBD2. The CDR3 contains 14 residues. In germline, CDR1 is SNHLY, CDR2 FYNNEI. V lost 6 bases, J lost 7 bases, and 6 bases stayed unmatched. The CDR3 coding sequence is TGTGCCAGCAGGGCGACTAGCGGGAGAACGACCCAGTACTTC. Its protein is CASRATSGRTTQYF.

CDR3: CASSAAVGYNEQFF. The CDR3 bases are TGTGCCAGCAGTGCAGCGGTAGGATACAATGAGCAGTTCTTC. V usage is TRBV27 and J usage is TRBJ2-1, with D possibly being TRBD2 (5 bases). The CDR3 has 14 residues. V lost 5 bases and J lost 4, with 12 bases in between. The V gene's germline CDR1 is MNHEY and CDR2 SMNVEV (reference sequence).

The rearrangement joins TRBV5-4 to TRBJ1-4, with 9 bases fitting TRBD1. The CDR3 loop spans 16 amino acids. With V trimmed by 7 bases and J by 8 bases, 15 bases remained unmatched. Germline assignment: CDR1 SGHNT and CDR2 YYREEE (reference sequence). CDR3 residues: CASVPGQGPGPEKLFF. CDR3 sequence (DNA): TGTGCCAGCGTACCGGGACAGGGTCCGGGACCGGAAAAACTGTTTTTT.

This clone was picked up one time. J is TRBJ2-2 and V is TRBV7-9; 9 bases line up with TRBD1. Germline values: CDR1 SEHNR, CDR2 FQNEAQ (reference sequence). The CDR3 is 16 amino acids. V trimming: 5 bases; J trimming: 7 bases; junction bases outside the gene matches: 11. CDR3 nucleotides: TGTGCCAGCAGCCGGGATCGACAGGGGGTCGTCGGGGAGCTGTTTTTT. Its protein product is CASSRDRQGVVGELFF.

V and J are TRBV6-1 and TRBJ2-1, with D possibly matching TRBD1 (5 bases). CDR1 MNHNS and CDR2 SASEGT come from the germline V gene. The CDR3 runs 13 residues. V lost 3 bases and J lost 4, with 7 bases in between. CDR3 in amino acids: CASSDRAYNEQFF. Written as DNA, the CDR3 is TGTGCCAGCAGTGACAGGGCTTACAATGAGCAGTTCTTC.

This clone has a handful of counts. CDR3 loop: CASAPGLAGGQSSYNEQFF. DNA for the CDR3: TGTGCCAGCGCTCCTGGACTAGCGGGAGGGCAGAGCTCCTACAATGAGCAGTTCTTC. The chain has TRBV28 and TRBJ2-1; 15 bases map to TRBD2. Germline loops: CDR1 MDHEN, CDR2 SYDVKM. Trimming cost V 8 bases and J 0 bases; bases outside gene matches: 11. The CDR3 has 19 residues.

The chain links TRBV5-1 to TRBJ2-7; 11 nucleotides line up with TRBD2. With 4 bases clipped from V and 0 bases from J, the junction kept 6 bases outside the gene matches. The CDR3 consists of 16 residues. Germline V gene sequence: CDR1 SGHRS, CDR2 YFSETQ. This chain's CDR3 is CASSPYGTSGSYEQYF. As DNA, the CDR3 is TGCGCCAGCAGCCCCTATGGGACTAGCGGCTCCTACGAGCAGTACTTC.

The genes are TRBV7-9 and TRBJ2-7; 8 bases line up with TRBD2. V dropped 2 bases and J dropped 2; count of bases not matched to a gene: 8. Germline V CDR1 and CDR2: SEHNR, FQNEAQ (reference sequence). The CDR3 length is 16 residues. The CDR3 DNA sequence: TGTGCCAGCAGCTTAAAACCCGGGGGGGGTACCTACGAGCAGTACTTC. Encoded protein: CASSLKPGGGTYEQYF.

Only one count was recorded for this clone. The rearrangement uses TRBV29-1 and TRBJ2-1; 15 bases agree with TRBD2. This CDR3 has 16 residues. CDR1 is SQVTM, CDR2 ANQGSEA, per germline. V dropped 7 bases and J dropped 2; count of bases not matched to a gene: 6. The CDR3 nucleotides read TGCAGCGGCTGGACTAGCGGGAGGGCCCCCTACAATGAGCAGTTCTTC. It yields the protein CSGWTSGRAPYNEQFF.

The chain links TRBV7-8 to TRBJ2-7; a possible D gene is TRBD2 (6 bases). CDR3 length: 15 amino acids. CDR1 and CDR2 from the germline V gene are SGHVS and FQNEAQ. Between the trimmed V and J ends, which lost 3 bases and 0 bases, there was a span of 12 bases. CDR3 region: CASSLGGPFSYEQYF. In DNA form, the CDR3 reads TGTGCCAGCAGCTTGGGGGGACCCTTCTCCTACGAGCAGTACTTC.

The chain is built from TRBV5-1 and TRBJ2-7; 9 bases are shared with TRBD2. The CDR3 has 17 residues. The germline CDR1 and CDR2 sequences are SGHRS and YFSETQ. The ends lost 1 base at V and 2 bases at J; junction bases unmatched: 10. The CDR3 loop reads CASSLRREGLLPYEQYF. The CDR3 DNA sequence: TGCGCCAGCAGCTTGAGGCGGGAGGGCCTTTTGCCCTACGAGCAGTACTTC.

This chain connects TRBV21-1 to TRBJ2-7; the table's D gene call, TRBD1, was not cross checked with the DNA. TRBV21-1 is shown as a pseudogene. The CDR3 runs 12 residues. The CDR3 reads CASNTTGGLQYF. The CDR3 nucleotides are TGTGCCAGCAACACTACAGGGGGCCTACAGTACTTC.

V is TRBV27 and J is TRBJ1-2; D gene unclear. Trimming cost V 5 bases and J 9 bases, with 19 bases left between them. Germline V gives CDR1 MNHEY, CDR2 SMNVEV (reference sequence). CDR3 length equals 14 residues. The CDR3 DNA sequence: TGTGCCAGCAGTCCGATCGAAGGGAGGAGGCGCTACACCTTC. Translating it yields CASSPIEGRRRYTF.

The genes are TRBV10-2 and TRBJ2-2, with TRBD2 matching 8 bases. The germline CDR1 and CDR2 sequences are WSHSY and SAAADI. This CDR3 is 15 amino acids long. V was clipped by 7 bases and J by 0 bases; unmatched bases: 4. The CDR3 DNA follows: TGCGCCAGCACGGCTAGCGGGCCGAACACCGGGGAGCTGTTTTTT. Translating it yields CASTASGPNTGELFF.

In DNA form, the CDR3 reads TGTGCCAGCAGCCAAAACAGGGTCGGAGCGGAGCAAGAGACCCAGTACTTC. Encoded protein: CASSQNRVGAEQETQYF. The chain uses TRBV14 and TRBJ2-5; a possible D gene is TRBD1 (6 bases). V was shortened by 2 bases and J by 2 bases, with 18 bases between the two germline ends. The CDR3 consists of 17 residues. The V gene's germline CDR1 is SGHDN and CDR2 FVKESK.

The V and J genes are TRBV4-2 and TRBJ1-5; D gene uncertain. The CDR3 runs 15 residues. V was trimmed by 2 bases and J by 3 bases, leaving 11 bases between them. CDR1 is LGHNA and CDR2 is YNFKEQ in the germline V gene. The DNA for the CDR3 is TGTGCCAGCAGCCAATTCGTGGCGGACAATCAGCCCCAGCATTTT. Translated, it gives CASSQFVADNQPQHF.

V and J are TRBV4-3 and TRBJ2-1; D remains unclear. V shed 1 base and J shed 5 bases, with 6 bases lying between them. The CDR3 runs 13 residues. CDR1 is LGHNA, CDR2 YSLEER, per germline. The CDR3 DNA reads TGCGCCAGCAGCCAAGTTAAGCACAATGAGCAGTTCTTC. Its protein product is CASSQVKHNEQFF.

The V gene is TRBV11-2, the J gene TRBJ2-5; D is unresolved. The CDR3 is made up of 12 amino acids. The V end was cut by 4 bases, the J end by 5 bases, with 8 bases between. The germline CDR1 and CDR2 sequences are SGHAT and FQNNGV. This CDR3 is CASSSPLETQYF. CDR3 in DNA: TGTGCCAGCAGCTCCCCCTTGGAGACCCAGTACTTC.